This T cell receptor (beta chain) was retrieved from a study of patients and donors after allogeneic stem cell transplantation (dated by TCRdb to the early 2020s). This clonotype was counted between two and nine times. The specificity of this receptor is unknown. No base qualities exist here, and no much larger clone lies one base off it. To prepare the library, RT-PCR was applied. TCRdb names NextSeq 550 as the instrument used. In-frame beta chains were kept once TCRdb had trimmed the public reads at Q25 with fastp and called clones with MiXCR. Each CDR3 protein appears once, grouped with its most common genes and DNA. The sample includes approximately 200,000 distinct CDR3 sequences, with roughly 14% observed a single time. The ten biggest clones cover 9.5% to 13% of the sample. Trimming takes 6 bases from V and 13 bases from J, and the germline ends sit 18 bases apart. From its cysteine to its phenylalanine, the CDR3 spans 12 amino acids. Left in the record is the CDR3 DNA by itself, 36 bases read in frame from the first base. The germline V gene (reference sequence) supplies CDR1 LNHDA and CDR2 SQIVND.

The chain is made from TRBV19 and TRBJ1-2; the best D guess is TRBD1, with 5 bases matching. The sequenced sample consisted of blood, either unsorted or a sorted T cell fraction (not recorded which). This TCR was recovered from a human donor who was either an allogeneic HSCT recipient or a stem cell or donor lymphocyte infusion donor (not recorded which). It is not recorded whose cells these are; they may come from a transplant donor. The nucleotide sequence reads TGTGCCAGTAGCCTACGGACACCGTCCCGCACCTTC. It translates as CASSLRTPSRTF.